This T cell receptor (beta chain) is drawn from a study of PD-1 blockade in classical Hodgkin lymphoma. Clones were sequenced by immunoSEQ multiplex PCR, and TCRdb holds only the in-frame ones, with some missing. The sample consists of 90,000 to 120,000 clones, around 89% of them appearing once. Per the germline V gene, CDR1 is SEHNR and CDR2 is FQNEAQ (reference sequence). Trimming took 3 bases from V and 6 from J; bases not matched to a gene: 13. The CDR3 is made up of 16 amino acids. Relapse after autologous stem cell transplantation occurred in every patient, and brentuximab vedotin exposure varied.

The chain combines TRBV7-9 with TRBJ2-7; 8 nucleotides line up with TRBD1. The sequencing here drew on peripheral blood mononuclear cells (PBMCs), taken before the second cycle of nivolumab. This TCR derives from a human donor with classical Hodgkin lymphoma. CDR3 sequence reads: CASSLIPTGDVGEQYF. The CDR3 nucleotides read TGTGCCAGCAGCTTGATACCGACAGGGGACGTAGGCGAGCAGTACTTC.